This T cell receptor beta chain was profiled in a study of control samples from healthy donors and cancer patients. Sequencing used immunoSEQ multiplex PCR; TCRdb keeps in-frame clones, though not all of them. Of 150,000 to 200,000 clones listed, 90% to 95% are singletons. CDR3 length equals 12 residues. The V end was cut by 5 bases, the J end by 8 bases, with 11 bases between. Germline V gives CDR1 LNHNV, CDR2 YYDKDF (reference sequence). The clonotype was recovered from a man between 25 and 39 years old in good health. The sequenced material came from blood. This chain uses TRBV15 with TRBJ2-3; D remains ambiguous. CDR3 bases: TGTGCCACCAGCCCCAGCGTCGGTACGCAGTATTTT. Translation gives CATSPSVGTQYF.